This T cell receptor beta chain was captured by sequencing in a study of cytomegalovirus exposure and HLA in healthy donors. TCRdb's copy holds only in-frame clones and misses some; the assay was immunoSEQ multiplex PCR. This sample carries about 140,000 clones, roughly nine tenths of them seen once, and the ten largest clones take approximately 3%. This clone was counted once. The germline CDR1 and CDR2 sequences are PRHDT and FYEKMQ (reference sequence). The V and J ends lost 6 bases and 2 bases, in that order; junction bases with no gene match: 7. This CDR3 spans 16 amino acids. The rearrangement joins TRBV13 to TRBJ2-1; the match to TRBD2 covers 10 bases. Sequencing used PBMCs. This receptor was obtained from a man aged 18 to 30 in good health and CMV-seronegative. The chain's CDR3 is CASRKREGHAYNEQFF. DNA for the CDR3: TGTGCCAGCAGGAAGCGGGAGGGCCACGCCTACAATGAGCAGTTCTTC. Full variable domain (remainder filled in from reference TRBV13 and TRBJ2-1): AAGVIQSPRHLIKEKRETATLKCYPIPRHDTVYWYQQGPGQDPQFLISFYEKMQSDKGSIPDRFSAQQFSDYHSELNMSSLELGDSALYFCASRKREGHAYNEQFFGPGTRLTVL.